The subject of this entry is one T cell receptor (beta chain). Its antigen is undetermined. Splitting the CD4+ cells yielded a CD45RA+ naive subset and a CD45RA-negative memory subset. An assay was performed, and its level was deep. Every immunoSEQ plate was one replicate of a subset's evenly spread DNA. Generated by immunoSEQ multiplex PCR, the TCRdb table keeps only in-frame clones and is missing some. The repertoire has millions of clones, about 92% of them found once; the top ten carry 0.39%. These data originate in a study of shared clonotypes between healthy human individuals. Study-level results: Apart from blood, nothing was sampled; tissue repertoires likely differ.

The germline CDR1 and CDR2 sequences are SGHKS and YYEKEE (reference sequence). The CDR3 is made up of 14 amino acids. Between the trimmed V and J ends, which lost 0 bases and 2 bases, there was a span of 8 bases. The rearrangement uses TRBV5-5 and TRBJ1-1, with D unresolved. Sequencing was done on a sample of naive CD4+ T cells from PBMCs. The sample's subset: CD45RA+ positively selected. The source is a man between 18 and 29 years old in good health. Some clones in this sample may be carry-over from other donors' samples. CDR3 DNA sequence: TGTGCCAGCAGCTTGGGCACAGCAAACACTGAAGCTTTCTTT. This gives the protein CASSLGTANTEAFF.